This entry concerns a single TCR beta chain. Germline V gene data show CDR1 as LNHNV and CDR2 as YYDKDF (reference sequence). This CDR3 spans 17 amino acids. V shed 6 bases and J 2 bases; nucleotides not matched to a gene: 16. These data belong to a study of shared clonotypes between healthy human individuals. Source study methods: Sequence data from immunoSEQ were junction-only and lacked quality scores; consequently, filtering differed. Only in-frame clones appear in the TCRdb table, and some are missing; sequencing was by immunoSEQ multiplex PCR. V and J calls and clone size are as listed in that table; D and trimming were resolved from the DNA. The profile shows about 680,000 clones, around 92% of them singletons. The naive CD8 subset, CD45RO-negative cells positively selected for CCR7, excluded terminally differentiated effector memory CD45RA+ cells.

The sample taken for sequencing was naive CD8+ T cells sorted from blood. This sequence was found in a man in his thirties or forties in good health. The chain carries TRBV15 and TRBJ2-7; TRBD2 matches at 7 bases. CDR3 sequence (DNA): TGTGCCACCAGGGAAGTCGGTAGCGGGCTTGATCCCTACGAGCAGTACTTC. Translated: CATREVGSGLDPYEQYF.